This passage covers 29 T cell receptor beta chains from one sample sequenced in a study of T cells expressing NK-cell markers. TCRdb reprocessed the 5' RACE reads, with one entry per CDR3 protein and no DNA. The sample includes about 450,000 distinct CDR3 sequences. The sequencing input was blood T cells: a sorted CD56 or NKG2C T cell subset, CD4+ or CD8+ T cells, or bulk PBMC T cells (not recorded which). Receptor source: a woman aged 18 to 75 in good health.

The V gene is TRBV20-1, the J gene TRBJ1-3; TCRdb's D gene call, TRBD1, goes unchecked for lack of DNA. Germline lookup yields CDR1 DFQATT and CDR2 SNEGSKA (reference sequence). The CDR3 is 13 residues long. The chain's CDR3 is CSAGVTGGNTIYF.

This chain uses TRBV12-3 or TRBV12-4 with TRBJ2-5; as DNA is missing, the TRBD1 call by TCRdb cannot be tested. The CDR3 extends over 15 amino acids. The CDR3 protein is CASSSPRQGRETQYF.

The V gene is TRBV12-3 or TRBV12-4, the J gene TRBJ1-1; the D call from TCRdb, TRBD1, cannot be confirmed without DNA. The length of the CDR3 is 11 residues. The CDR3 region is CATKGDTEAFF.

The rearrangement uses TRBV6-1 and TRBJ1-4; without DNA, the TCRdb call of TRBD1 cannot be checked. This CDR3 has 14 residues. Per germline, CDR1 MNHNS and CDR2 SASEGT. Here the CDR3 reads CASGQPATNEKLFF.

The chain recombines TRBV28 with TRBJ1-2. In germline, CDR1 is MDHEN, CDR2 SYDVKM. The length of the CDR3 is 12 residues. Here the CDR3 reads CASSLQEYGYTF.

The J gene is TRBJ2-5, the V gene TRBV20-1; the D call of TRBD1 rests on TCRdb alone, since no DNA is present to check it. This CDR3 has 15 amino acids. CDR1 is DFQATT, CDR2 SNEGSKA, per germline (reference sequence). CDR3: CSVTPGQGPQETQYF.

The chain is built from TRBV4-3 and TRBJ2-1. The CDR3 runs 16 residues. The germline V gene has CDR1 LGHNA and CDR2 YSLEER. CDR3 sequence: CASSQDYGTLFYEQFF.

This rearrangement joins TRBV15 to TRBJ2-7; the D call from TCRdb, TRBD2, cannot be confirmed without DNA. CDR3 size: 14 residues. Looked up from germline, CDR1 is LNHNV and CDR2 is YYDKDF (reference sequence). CDR3 loop: CATSRDEGSYEQYF.

The genes are TRBV12-3 or TRBV12-4 and TRBJ2-1; TCRdb calls TRBD1, which cannot be checked without DNA. CDR3 length equals 19 residues. CDR3 sequence reads: CASTRPGQGAMGLYNEQFF.

CDR3 residues: CASSLFHGIQYF. The V call is TRBV7-2, the J call TRBJ2-4. This CDR3 has 12 residues. Per germline, CDR1 SGHTA and CDR2 FQGNSA.

The genes are TRBV19 and TRBJ2-3; TCRdb indicates TRBD2, and absent DNA this call remains unverified. Germline loops: CDR1 LNHDA, CDR2 SQIVND (reference sequence). This CDR3 comprises 14 residues. The CDR3 loop reads CASSSGRHTDTQYF.

The chain has TRBV20-1 and TRBJ2-3. The germline gives CDR1 DFQATT, CDR2 SNEGSKA (reference sequence). There are 14 residues in the CDR3. The CDR3 spells CSARTNVGTDTQYF.

This sequence joins TRBV20-1 and TRBJ2-5; TCRdb returns TRBD2, unconfirmable since there is no DNA. Germline V CDR1 and CDR2: DFQATT, SNEGSKA (reference sequence). This CDR3 has 14 amino acids. CDR3 region: CSARPTSGGRPQYF.

The chain uses TRBV20-1 and TRBJ2-7; TCRdb indicates TRBD2, and absent DNA this call remains unverified. Looked up from germline, CDR1 is DFQATT and CDR2 is SNEGSKA (reference sequence). This CDR3 is built from 12 residues. Here the CDR3 reads CSARAGSHEQYF.

The V gene is TRBV18, the J gene TRBJ2-5; the D call from TCRdb, TRBD1, cannot be confirmed without DNA. Germline loops: CDR1 KGHSH, CDR2 LQKENI. CDR3 size: 15 residues. Here the CDR3 reads CASSPLGTNKETQYF.

This chain links TRBV12-3 or TRBV12-4 with TRBJ2-7; as DNA is missing, the TRBD1 call by TCRdb cannot be tested. CDR3 length: 14 amino acids. CDR3: CASSRGITLSEQYF.

J is TRBJ2-3 and V is TRBV7-2; TCRdb indicates TRBD1, and absent DNA this call remains unverified. Germline V gene sequence: CDR1 SGHTA, CDR2 FQGNSA. This CDR3 spans 17 amino acids. CDR3 amino acids: CASTPGEGPIYTDTQYF.

The chain is built from TRBV10-3 and TRBJ2-1; no DNA is available, so the TRBD2 call from TCRdb remains unchecked. The CDR3 runs to 16 residues. Germline V gene sequence: CDR1 ENHRY, CDR2 SYGVKD. CDR3 residues: CAISESGRTIHNEQFF.

The gene calls are TRBV6-1 and TRBJ1-2; absent DNA, TCRdb's TRBD1 call cannot be checked. The CDR3 spans 15 residues. In germline, CDR1 is MNHNS, CDR2 SASEGT. The CDR3 loop reads CASQEQGSQGYGYTF.

The J gene is TRBJ2-4, the V gene TRBV20-1; the D call from TCRdb, TRBD1, cannot be confirmed without DNA. Germline CDR1 and CDR2: DFQATT and SNEGSKA (reference sequence). CDR3 length: 14 residues. The CDR3 spells CSVKTGLAKNIQYF.

The chain links TRBV5-6 to TRBJ1-1. This CDR3 spans 13 amino acids. Germline V gives CDR1 SGHDT, CDR2 YYEEEE. The CDR3 region is CASIKDRGTEAFF.

The chain carries TRBV11-2 and TRBJ2-3; TCRdb names TRBD1, which stays unverified in the absence of DNA. CDR1 is SGHAT, CDR2 FQNNGV, per germline. This CDR3 comprises 17 residues. The CDR3: CASSLAPGTYSTDTQYF.

CDR3 sequence reads: CASSSTDSYGYTF. This chain joins TRBV4-3 and TRBJ1-2; TCRdb lists TRBD1, though no DNA is available to test this call. Germline V CDR1 and CDR2: LGHNA, YSLEER. The CDR3 consists of 13 residues.

The chain has TRBV3-1 and TRBJ2-2; the TRBD1 assignment by TCRdb is unverifiable without DNA. CDR3 length equals 16 residues. Germline CDR1 and CDR2: LGHDT and YNNKEL (reference sequence). This CDR3 reads CASSRLGGANTGELFF.

The V gene is TRBV10-3, the J gene TRBJ2-1. Per germline, CDR1 ENHRY and CDR2 SYGVKD. This CDR3 spans 14 amino acids. CDR3 sequence reads: CAISGGSSYNEQFF.

This chain links TRBV7-8 with TRBJ1-2. The CDR3 totals 13 residues. Germline V gene sequence: CDR1 SGHVS, CDR2 FQNEAQ. This CDR3 is CASSLQANYGYTF.

The chain combines TRBV5-1 with TRBJ1-2; without DNA, the TCRdb call of TRBD1 cannot be checked. The CDR3 extends over 15 amino acids. The germline gives CDR1 SGHRS, CDR2 YFSETQ. The CDR3 spells CASSLGTGTPYGYTF.

This chain uses TRBV12-3 or TRBV12-4 with TRBJ1-5. The length of the CDR3 is 17 residues. This CDR3 is CASSSREFHRAHQPQHF.

The chain couples TRBV20-1 to TRBJ2-2; TCRdb returns TRBD2, unconfirmable since there is no DNA. Germline-derived CDR1 and CDR2 are DFQATT and SNEGSKA (reference sequence). CDR3 length: 15 amino acids. CDR3 region: CSAAYTSGGTGELFF.